The rows below give T cell receptor beta chains drawn from one sample of a study of T cells in Graves' hyperthyroidism and ophthalmopathy. TCRdb passed the multiplex PCR reads through MiXCR, listing each CDR3 protein once. The profile covers about 840,000 distinct CDR3 sequences, with about 38% appearing a single time and over 8% taken by the ten largest. The sequencing sample was made of blood. These receptors were collected from a man aged 18 to 35 with Graves' hyperthyroidism. CDR3s include the opening cysteine and the closing phenylalanine or tryptophan. D genes are given only for firm matches. Clone size is not always given. Where it is, it says once, few, many or a class for expanded clones.

v_call: TRBV5-6; d_call: TRBD1; j_call: TRBJ1-5; clone_size: -; cdr3_nt: TGTGCCAGCAGCGCTACCTGGGACAGGGGGAACCAGCCCCAGCATTTT; cdr3_aa: CASSATWDRGNQPQHF
v_call: TRBV11-3; d_call: TRBD1; j_call: TRBJ2-7; clone_size: few; cdr3_nt: TGTGCCAGCAGCCCCCGGGACAGGAACGACGAGCAGTACTTC; cdr3_aa: CASSPRDRNDEQYF
v_call: TRBV11-2; d_call: -; j_call: TRBJ1-3; clone_size: -; cdr3_nt: TGTGCCAGCAGCCCCCCCGGACCAGGGATATATTTT; cdr3_aa: CASSPPGPGIYF
v_call: TRBV12-3/TRBV12-4; d_call: -; j_call: TRBJ1-2; clone_size: few; cdr3_nt: TGTGCCAGCAGCAACGACGTGAACTACAACTATGGCTACACCTTC; cdr3_aa: CASSNDVNYNYGYTF
v_call: TRBV7-2; d_call: -; j_call: TRBJ1-6; clone_size: few; cdr3_nt: TGTGCCAGCACTCCCCGGGACTATAATTCACCCCTCCACTTT; cdr3_aa: CASTPRDYNSPLHF
v_call: TRBV7-2; d_call: -; j_call: TRBJ1-1; clone_size: many; cdr3_nt: TGTGCCAGCAGCCCCGATATACAGAGTGACGAAGCTTTCTTT; cdr3_aa: CASSPDIQSDEAFF
v_call: TRBV4-1; d_call: -; j_call: TRBJ1-3; clone_size: -; cdr3_nt: TGCGCCAGCAGCCAAGATAAGGTCCCCTCTGGAAACACCATATATTTT; cdr3_aa: CASSQDKVPSGNTIYF
v_call: TRBV29-1; d_call: TRBD1; j_call: TRBJ2-3; clone_size: -; cdr3_nt: TGCAGCGTTGTATCACAGGGGGCCCCAGATACGCAGTATTTT; cdr3_aa: CSVVSQGAPDTQYF
v_call: TRBV10-1; d_call: TRBD1; j_call: TRBJ1-5; clone_size: -; cdr3_nt: TGCGCCAGCAGTGAGCCATCGGGACAGGCCTTCGCCAAAATGCCTAGCAATCAGCCCCAGCATTTT; cdr3_aa: CASSEPSGQAFAKMPSNQPQHF
v_call: TRBV6-2/TRBV6-3; d_call: TRBD2; j_call: TRBJ2-5; clone_size: -; cdr3_nt: TGTGCCAGCAGTTACGGGACTAGCGTGAGGAAAGAGACCCAGTACTTC; cdr3_aa: CASSYGTSVRKETQYF
v_call: TRBV9; d_call: -; j_call: TRBJ1-1; clone_size: few; cdr3_nt: TGTGCCAGCAGGGATACGAGCACTGAAGCTTTCTTT; cdr3_aa: CASRDTSTEAFF
v_call: TRBV5-6; d_call: -; j_call: TRBJ1-6; clone_size: -; cdr3_nt: TGTGCCAGCAGCTCAACGTTAACCTTTCGGGATCCTGAAAGATCACCCCTCCACTTT; cdr3_aa: CASSSTLTFRDPERSPLHF
v_call: TRBV15; d_call: -; j_call: TRBJ1-1; clone_size: many; cdr3_nt: TGTGCCACCAGCACAGATGTGAACACTGAAGCTTTCTTT; cdr3_aa: CATSTDVNTEAFF
v_call: TRBV15; d_call: TRBD2; j_call: TRBJ2-7; clone_size: few; cdr3_nt: TGTGCCACCAGCGGCTGCCGGGAGGCCTGGTGTGAGCAGTACTTC; cdr3_aa: CATSGCREAWCEQYF
v_call: TRBV12-5; d_call: -; j_call: TRBJ1-4; clone_size: -; cdr3_nt: TGTGCTAGTGGTTTGGTACCGGCGGGGCATCGGTATGAAAAACTGTTTTTT; cdr3_aa: CASGLVPAGHRYEKLFF
v_call: TRBV4-1; d_call: -; j_call: TRBJ2-2; clone_size: -; cdr3_nt: TGCGCCAGCAGCCTTCAGGAATCCACCGGGGAGCTGTTTTTT; cdr3_aa: CASSLQESTGELFF
v_call: TRBV10-2; d_call: -; j_call: TRBJ1-1; clone_size: many; cdr3_nt: TGCGCCAGCAGTGGTGGGGAGGACACTGAAGCTTTCTTT; cdr3_aa: CASSGGEDTEAFF